The source of this T cell receptor (beta chain) is a study of identical twins. On this clonotype itself: Its antigen is not known.

Carrying unique molecular identifiers, the cDNA also gained a universal primer site through template switching. TCRdb used MiXCR to reprocess the 5' RACE reads, holding one entry per CDR3 protein. The sample carries around 490,000 distinct CDR3 sequences, about 20% recorded once. General study findings and limits: Beta out-of-frame sequences showed weaker excess sharing between twins. Cord blood beta clonotypes present at high abundance carried fewer insertions; no such pattern appeared in memory repertoires. Monozygotic twins shared more out-of-frame TCR alpha than recombination models predicted.

The length of the CDR3 is 14 residues. The V end was cut by 4 bases, the J end by 3 bases, with 9 bases between. Germline lookup yields CDR1 KGHDR and CDR2 SFDVKD. These records were also assigned to another study, of yellow fever vaccine responses in identical twins.

The source of this sequence is a young woman in good health. This rearrangement joins TRBV24-1 to TRBJ1-5; weak D call: TRBD1 (6 bases). Sample: CD4+ T cells sorted from blood. DNA of the CDR3: TGTGCCACCAGTGACAACAGGGACAATCAGCCCCAGCATTTT. Translation: CATSDNRDNQPQHF.